The 28 T cell receptor beta chains listed next were all sequenced from one sample in a study of PD-L1 blockade in urothelial cancer. Clones were read by immunoSEQ multiplex PCR, and TCRdb kept only the in-frame ones, dropping some. The table includes 65,000 to 80,000 clones, around 84% detected once. Sequencing used PBMCs, obtained around atezolizumab (anti-PD-L1) treatment. The receptor set was obtained from a man between 65 and 85 years old with urothelial cancer.

The chain joins TRBV27 to TRBJ2-4; D gene uncertain. CDR3 length equals 16 residues. Germline V gives CDR1 MNHEY, CDR2 SMNVEV (reference sequence). The V end lost 4 bases, the J end lost 3 bases, and 16 bases lay between the germline ends. The CDR3 reads CASSSRVLRSKNIQYF. Written as DNA, the CDR3 is TGTGCCAGCAGTTCTCGCGTCCTGCGGAGCAAAAACATTCAGTACTTC.

The chain links TRBV18 to TRBJ2-5; TRBD1 matches 9 bases. The V gene's germline CDR1 is KGHSH and CDR2 LQKENI. The trim removed 3 bases at V and 5 bases at J, leaving 7 bases unmatched. The CDR3 spans 15 residues. CDR3 sequence reads: CASSPGQGSVETQYF. For the CDR3, the DNA is TGTGCCAGCTCACCCGGACAGGGGTCCGTTGAGACCCAGTACTTC. The full variable domain, completed using reference TRBV18 and TRBJ2-5, is NAGVMQNPRHLVRRRGQEARLRCSPMKGHSHVYWYRQLPEEGLKFMVYLQKENIIDESGMPKERFSAEFPKEGPSILRIQQVVRGDSAAYFCASSPGQGSVETQYFGPGTRLLVL.

V is TRBV7-8 and J is TRBJ1-1; 10 positions match TRBD1. After removal of 4 bases from V and 3 bases from J, the junction contained 11 bases not matched to a gene. CDR3 length: 17 amino acids. CDR1 is SGHVS, CDR2 FQNEAQ, per germline. Written as DNA, the CDR3 is TGTGCCAGCAGCTCGTTGACAGGGGGCCCGGAGGACACTGAAGCTTTCTTT. This sequence encodes CASSSLTGGPEDTEAFF.

This chain connects TRBV2 to TRBJ2-5; TRBD1 matches at 7 bases. Trimming removed 1 base from V and 0 bases from J; junction bases left unmatched: 2. This CDR3 contains 15 residues. Germline loops: CDR1 SNHLY, CDR2 FYNNEI. CDR3 sequence reads: CASSEGDRYQETQYF. The CDR3 DNA is TGTGCCAGCAGTGAAGGGGACAGATACCAAGAGACCCAGTACTTC. Full variable domain (rest looked up from reference TRBV2 and TRBJ2-5): EPEVTQTPSHQVTQMGQEVILRCVPISNHLYFYWYRQILGQKVEFLVSFYNNEISEKSEIFDDQFSVERPDGSNFTLKIRSTKLEDSAMYFCASSEGDRYQETQYFGPGTRLLVL.

The chain couples TRBV6-5 to TRBJ2-7, with 8 bases identical to TRBD2. The CDR3 is made up of 16 amino acids. V lost 2 bases, J lost 0 bases, and 6 bases stayed unmatched. Germline V gene sequence: CDR1 MNHEY, CDR2 SVGAGI. The CDR3 sequence: CASSYRTSGNSYEQYF. The CDR3 DNA follows: TGTGCCAGCAGTTACCGAACTAGCGGAAACTCCTACGAGCAGTACTTC.

The chain links TRBV5-1 to TRBJ1-1; TRBD1 matches at 10 bases. The V segment lost 2 bases and the J segment 6 bases; nucleotides outside the gene matches: 4. The CDR3 spans 14 residues. Per germline, CDR1 SGHRS and CDR2 YFSETQ. CDR3 amino acids: CASSFDGTGAEAFF. The CDR3 coding sequence is TGCGCCAGCAGCTTTGACGGGACAGGGGCTGAAGCTTTCTTT.

The gene calls are TRBV9 and TRBJ2-2; D possibly corresponds to TRBD2 (5 bases). CDR3 length: 17 amino acids. V lost 3 bases, J lost 6 bases, and 21 bases lay in between. Germline CDR1 and CDR2: SGDLS and YYNGEE. The CDR3 loop reads CASSGTNVGSRAGELFF. In nucleotides, the CDR3 is TGTGCCAGCAGCGGTACCAATGTTGGGAGTAGGGCCGGGGAGCTGTTTTTT.

The chain recombines TRBV5-4 with TRBJ2-2; 13 bases are shared with TRBD2. J lost 2 bases, V lost 3 bases, and 1 base had no gene match. In germline, CDR1 is SGHNT, CDR2 YYREEE (reference sequence). The CDR3 contains 16 residues. DNA of the CDR3: TGTGCCAGCAGCTCGGGACTAGCGGGAAACACCGGGGAGCTGTTTTTT. It translates to CASSSGLAGNTGELFF.

V is TRBV9 and J is TRBJ2-4; 9 bases map to TRBD1. V lost 0 bases and J lost 3; bases outside the gene matches: 7. Germline V gene lookup returns CDR1 SGDLS and CDR2 YYNGEE. The CDR3 length is 17 residues. As DNA, the CDR3 is TGTGCCAGCAGCGTAGATACGGGACAGGGAGTCAAAAACATTCAGTACTTC. It translates to CASSVDTGQGVKNIQYF.

The chain couples TRBV9 to TRBJ2-1, with D uncertain. V was cut by 0 bases and J by 0 bases, with 10 bases left in between. The CDR3 loop spans 16 amino acids. Germline V gives CDR1 SGDLS, CDR2 YYNGEE. The CDR3: CASSVVSQSSYNEQFF. For the CDR3, the DNA is TGTGCCAGCAGCGTAGTTAGCCAGAGCTCCTACAATGAGCAGTTCTTC.

This clone was recorded only once. J is TRBJ2-1 and V is TRBV18; 11 positions agree with TRBD2. The CDR3 spans 17 residues. Trimming took 3 bases from V and 5 from J; bases not matched to a gene: 9. From germline, CDR1 is KGHSH and CDR2 LQKENI. The CDR3 nucleotides are TGTGCCAGCTCACCGTCAATAGGACTAGCGGGCCACAATGAGCAGTTCTTC. Protein product: CASSPSIGLAGHNEQFF.

The chain employs TRBV10-3 and TRBJ2-2, with D possibly TRBD2 on 6 matching bases. CDR1 ENHRY and CDR2 SYGVKD come from the germline V gene. CDR3 length: 15 residues. V was trimmed by 6 bases and J by 4 bases, leaving 15 bases between them. CDR3: CAISAILAATGELFF. CDR3 coding DNA: TGTGCCATCAGCGCCATTTTAGCGGCCACCGGGGAGCTGTTTTTT.

DNA for the CDR3: TGTGCCAGCTCACCTCTAGCGGGAGTCACTAGCACAGATACGCAGTATTTT. Translation gives CASSPLAGVTSTDTQYF. V is TRBV18 and J is TRBJ2-3; 10 bases fit TRBD2. Trimming removed 3 bases from V and 0 bases from J; junction bases left unmatched: 6. Germline V lookup: CDR1 KGHSH, CDR2 LQKENI. This CDR3 spans 17 amino acids.

The genes are TRBV19 and TRBJ2-1; TRBD2 aligns across 12 bases. This CDR3 spans 14 amino acids. In germline, CDR1 is LNHDA, CDR2 SQIVND (reference sequence). Trimming took 10 bases from V and 7 from J; bases not matched to a gene: 8. As DNA, the CDR3 is TGTGCCACCTCGACTAGCGGGAGTCAGAATGAGCAGTTCTTC. It translates to CATSTSGSQNEQFF.

As DNA, the CDR3 is TGTGCCATCAGTCCCACTACTAGCGGGAGGGCAGGGAGGACCTACGAGCAGTACTTC. This translates into CAISPTTSGRAGRTYEQYF. J is TRBJ2-7 and V is TRBV10-3; 13 bases map to TRBD2. Germline trimming cut 5 bases from V and 2 bases from J; bases unmatched to any gene: 15. CDR3 size: 19 residues. CDR1 is ENHRY and CDR2 is SYGVKD in the germline V gene.

This CDR3 reads CASSSGTPGVNIQYF. Written as DNA, the CDR3 is TGTGCCAGCAGCTCCGGGACTCCCGGGGTGAACATTCAGTACTTC. The chain combines TRBV7-2 with TRBJ2-4, with D perhaps TRBD2 (6 bases). This CDR3 spans 15 amino acids. Germline V gene data show CDR1 as SGHTA and CDR2 as FQGNSA. Trimming cost V 4 bases and J 7 bases, with 17 bases left between them.

This chain links TRBV28 with TRBJ2-3, with TRBD2 matching 10 bases. Germline V gene data show CDR1 as MDHEN and CDR2 as SYDVKM. The CDR3 runs to 14 residues. V was clipped by 7 bases and J by 5 bases; unmatched bases: 6. The CDR3 is CASMLAGVVDTQYF. The CDR3 DNA is TGTGCCAGCATGCTAGCGGGAGTCGTAGATACGCAGTATTTT.

The rearrangement links TRBV7-8 to TRBJ2-6; 7 bases agree with TRBD1. Germline CDR1 SGHVS, CDR2 FQNEAQ. Trimming removed 4 bases from V and 4 bases from J; junction bases left unmatched: 7. CDR3 length: 16 amino acids. In DNA, the CDR3 is TGTGCCAGCAGCTCGTACAGGGGATCGGGGGCCAACGTCCTGACTTTC. Protein sequence: CASSSYRGSGANVLTF.

V gene TRBV28 combines with J gene TRBJ1-2, with D maybe TRBD1 (6 bases). V dropped 5 bases and J dropped 5 bases, with 18 bases sitting between them. The CDR3 has 15 amino acids. Germline V gives CDR1 MDHEN, CDR2 SYDVKM. CDR3: CASSGGGGAWYGYTF. CDR3 nucleotide sequence: TGTGCCAGCAGTGGAGGGGGGGGCGCTTGGTATGGCTACACCTTC.

In this sample, this clone turned up once. This chain connects TRBV28 to TRBJ1-1; D perhaps matches TRBD1 (6 bases). V gave up 5 bases and J gave up 5 bases, with 24 bases separating them. The CDR3 contains 17 residues. Germline assignment: CDR1 MDHEN and CDR2 SYDVKM. The CDR3 region is CASSGGMRGGRGTEAFF. The DNA for the CDR3 is TGTGCCAGCAGTGGAGGGATGAGGGGGGGGAGAGGGACTGAAGCTTTCTTT. The variable domain in full, completed from reference TRBV28 and TRBJ1-1, reads DVKVTQSSRYLVKRTGEKVFLECVQDMDHENMFWYRQDPGLGLRLIYFSYDVKMKEKGDIPEGYSVSREKKERFSLILESASTNQTSMYLCASSGGMRGGRGTEAFFGQGTRLTVV.

V and J are TRBV5-5 and TRBJ1-1; D is perhaps TRBD1 (5 bases). Germline assignment: CDR1 SGHKS and CDR2 YYEKEE (reference sequence). The CDR3 is made up of 15 amino acids. V shed 3 bases and J shed 1 base, with 13 bases lying between them. CDR3 nucleotides: TGTGCCAGCAGCTCGCAGGCGGGGGGGAACACTGAAGCTTTCTTT. Its protein product is CASSSQAGGNTEAFF.

DNA for the CDR3: TGTGCCAGCAGCCGGACTAGCGGGAGATACAATGAGCAGTTCTTC. It codes for CASSRTSGRYNEQFF. The chain recombines TRBV5-8 with TRBJ2-1, with 13 bases fitting TRBD2. Looked up from germline, CDR1 is SGHTS and CDR2 is YDEGEE. The V gene end was trimmed by 4 bases and the J gene end by 4 bases; junction bases not matched to a gene: 2. This CDR3 region has 15 residues.

The DNA of the CDR3 is TGCGCCAGCAGCCCGACAGGGCGAGGGAATGAAAAACTGTTTTTT. Translating gives CASSPTGRGNEKLFF. The V call is TRBV5-1, the J call TRBJ1-4; 7 nucleotides align to TRBD1. In germline, CDR1 is SGHRS, CDR2 YFSETQ. The trim removed 4 bases at V and 5 bases at J, leaving 8 bases unmatched. The CDR3 spans 15 residues.

The chain recombines TRBV29-1 with TRBJ2-3; 9 bases fit TRBD2. The CDR3 sequence is 13 residues long. With V trimmed by 5 bases and J by 2 bases, 2 bases remained unmatched. CDR1 SQVTM and CDR2 ANQGSEA come from the germline V gene. The CDR3 region has the DNA TGCAGCGTTACTAGCGGGCTCACAGATACGCAGTATTTT. This gives the protein CSVTSGLTDTQYF.

The gene calls are TRBV7-9 and TRBJ2-5, with 9 bases fitting TRBD2. The V gene's germline CDR1 is SEHNR and CDR2 FQNEAQ (reference sequence). J lost 2 bases, V lost 4 bases, and 8 bases had no gene match. This CDR3 has 16 amino acids. CDR3 in DNA: TGTGCCAGCAGCTCACGGCCGGCGGGAGGGCAAGAGACCCAGTACTTC. Protein product: CASSSRPAGGQETQYF.

The chain links TRBV14 to TRBJ2-1; TRBD2 aligns across 7 bases. V shed 4 bases and J 4 bases; nucleotides not matched to a gene: 7. Germline V CDR1 and CDR2: SGHDN, FVKESK. The CDR3 has 15 amino acids. The CDR3 DNA is TGTGCCAGCAGCCCCTATCTTAGCGGGTACAATGAGCAGTTCTTC. Amino acids: CASSPYLSGYNEQFF. Full variable domain (missing parts from reference TRBV14 and TRBJ2-1): EAGVTQFPSHSVIEKGQTVTLRCDPISGHDNLYWYRRVMGKEIKFLLHFVKESKQDESGMPNNRFLAERTGGTYSTLKVQPAELEDSGVYFCASSPYLSGYNEQFFGPGTRLTVL.

V and J are TRBV5-1 and TRBJ1-1; 9 nucleotides align to TRBD1. Looked up from germline, CDR1 is SGHRS and CDR2 is YFSETQ. CDR3 length: 15 residues. Trimming at V came to 4 bases and at J to 2 bases, leaving 6 bases not matched to a gene. For the CDR3, the DNA is TGCGCCAGCAGCCCCTGGACAGGGGAAAACACTGAAGCTTTCTTT. Protein product: CASSPWTGENTEAFF.

This clone is a singleton in its sample. This rearrangement joins TRBV28 to TRBJ1-5; D is possibly TRBD1 (6 bases). V was pared by 4 bases and J by 4 bases, with 14 bases between. This CDR3 has 15 residues. CDR1 MDHEN and CDR2 SYDVKM come from the germline V gene. This CDR3 reads CASSSGGAQNQPQHF. CDR3 in DNA: TGTGCCAGCAGTTCTGGGGGGGCGCAAAATCAGCCCCAGCATTTT.